This T cell receptor (beta chain) originates from a study of early T cells in non-severe SARS-CoV-2 infection. Study context: Unsorted whole blood bulk RNA was sequenced, with unpaired chains. Study results and limitations: Private and CD4 specificities were missed by VDJdb matching, skewed to anti-spike CD8.

Unique molecular identifiers were affixed to single, distinct cDNA molecules. One entry per CDR3 protein results from TCRdb running MiXCR on the 5' RACE reads. This table holds more than 20,000 distinct CDR3 sequences, 5.5% found once. Per germline, CDR1 SGHKS and CDR2 YYEKEE (reference sequence). J lost 3 bases, V lost 3 bases, and 3 bases had no gene match. This CDR3 contains 15 residues. The sample holds many counts of this clonotype. Its specificity is unknown. Material for sequencing was whole blood. This rearrangement joins TRBV5-5 to TRBJ2-2; 9 nucleotides line up with TRBD1. This TCR derives from an adult who was a healthcare worker with PCR-confirmed SARS-CoV-2 infection or an uninfected control (not recorded which). CDR3 amino acids: CASSYTGGHTGELFF. The CDR3 DNA sequence: TGTGCCAGCAGCTATACAGGGGGCCACACCGGGGAGCTGTTTTTT.